What follows describes a single T cell receptor beta chain. The source of the sample is a study of blood T cell repertoires in COVID-19. Study summary: The origin of the acute and convalescent COVID-19 samples was the United States, Italy and Spain. The analysed material was cDNA or gDNA that came from T cells, B-cell-depleted T cells, or PBMCs.

Seattle's enrolled individuals joined amid active infection and were then monitored longitudinally. This CDR3 has 15 amino acids. CDR1 and CDR2 (germline): GTSNPN, SVGIG (reference sequence). Deletions cut 0 bases from V and 2 bases from J, with 14 bases between. Under the authors' procedure: Reference gene primer amplification gave nucleated cell count estimates. Here immunoSEQ multiplex PCR was the method, and the copy in TCRdb shows in-frame clones only, minus some. The V and J calls and the clone size are those of that table, but D and trimming were determined from the DNA. The sample lists around 310,000 clones; around 90% were seen once.

What was sequenced was peripheral blood. This sequence was found in a woman in her forties with COVID-19, enrolled during active disease. This chain links TRBV30 with TRBJ2-7; possibly TRBD1 for D (5 bases). CDR3 DNA sequence: TGTGCCTGGAGTGTGAACTGGGGCCTGGCCTACGAGCAGTACTTC. Amino acid sequence: CAWSVNWGLAYEQYF.